One and the same sample provided the 13 T cell receptor beta chains below, sequenced in a study of blood T cell repertoires in COVID-19. The table came from immunoSEQ multiplex PCR; TCRdb's copy has only in-frame clones and leaves some out. The data show 400,000 or so clones, with about 90% seen just once and less than 2.5% held by the top ten. The sequenced sample consisted of PBMCs or T cells enriched from blood (not recorded which). The source of these receptors is a man aged 35 to 55 in a cohort exposed to, infected with or recovered from COVID-19 (not recorded which).

This sequence joins TRBV3-1 (or the pseudogene TRBV3-2) and TRBJ2-3; TRBD2 matches 11 bases. Germline CDR1 and CDR2: LGHDT and YNNKEL (reference sequence). This CDR3 is built from 15 residues. V dropped 4 bases and J dropped 5; count of bases not matched to a gene: 5. The CDR3 coding sequence is TGTGCCAGCAGCCTTTCCGGGACTAGCGGAGATACGCAGTATTTT. Translating it yields CASSLSGTSGDTQYF.

This clone has a handful of counts. The rearrangement links TRBV5-1 to TRBJ1-1; TRBD1 agrees at 7 bases. In germline, CDR1 is SGHRS, CDR2 YFSETQ. J was trimmed by 4 bases and V by 4 bases; bases with no gene match: 16. This CDR3 is built from 17 residues. CDR3 bases: TGCGCCAGCAGCCAGGGACAGCGGCGAACCCTGAGCACTGAAGCTTTCTTT. The encoded protein is CASSQGQRRTLSTEAFF.

A few counts support this clone. The chain couples TRBV27 to TRBJ1-5, with D uncertain. V was pared by 5 bases and J by 2 bases, with 10 bases between. In germline, CDR1 is MNHEY, CDR2 SMNVEV (reference sequence). The CDR3 contains 14 residues. CDR3 DNA sequence: TGTGCCAGCAGTCCCAGTGCCGGCAATCAGCCCCAGCATTTT. It translates to CASSPSAGNQPQHF.

This clone was counted between two and nine times. The gene calls are TRBV10-1 and TRBJ1-5; no firm D call. Germline CDR1 WNHNN, CDR2 SYGVQD (reference sequence). V lost 4 bases and J lost 4, with 8 bases in between. CDR3 length: 13 amino acids. The CDR3 bases are TGCGCCAGCAGTGTGGGCGCAAATCAGCCCCAGCATTTT. It codes for CASSVGANQPQHF.

The rearrangement uses TRBV5-1 and TRBJ2-1; perhaps TRBD2 as D (5 bases). The germline V and J ends were trimmed by 0 bases and 0 bases, with 10 bases remaining between them. Germline V gives CDR1 SGHRS, CDR2 YFSETQ. The CDR3 covers 16 residues. CDR3 loop: CASSLGGLSSYNEQFF. For the CDR3, the DNA is TGCGCCAGCAGCTTGGGAGGACTGTCCTCCTACAATGAGCAGTTCTTC.

CDR3 nucleotides: TGTGCCAGCAGTCCACAGGAAAGAGGCTATGGCTACACCTTC. It is translated as CASSPQERGYGYTF. This chain links TRBV27 with TRBJ1-2; D might be TRBD1 (5 bases). CDR3 length equals 14 residues. V lost 5 bases to trimming and J lost 4 bases, with 14 bases between them. CDR1 MNHEY and CDR2 SMNVEV come from the germline V gene (reference sequence).

Remarks on this clone: The same CDR3 also results from other DNA sequences found in this sample. This chain links TRBV5-1 with TRBJ2-7; 14 bases map to TRBD2. Looked up from germline, CDR1 is SGHRS and CDR2 is YFSETQ. The CDR3 sequence is 15 residues long. The junction had 6 bases not matched to a gene; V was cut back by 4 bases and J by 6 bases. The chain's CDR3 is CASSPGLAGASEQYF. DNA of the CDR3: TGCGCCAGCAGCCCGGGACTAGCGGGAGCCAGCGAGCAGTACTTC.

The chain links TRBV9 to TRBJ2-7, with TRBD2 as a possible D gene (5 bases). CDR1 SGDLS and CDR2 YYNGEE come from the germline V gene. V dropped 0 bases and J dropped 4 bases, with 8 bases sitting between them. The CDR3 has 13 amino acids. The CDR3 is CASSVATGYEQYF. The DNA of the CDR3 is TGTGCCAGCAGCGTAGCTACGGGGTACGAGCAGTACTTC.

J is TRBJ2-7 and V is TRBV2; D gene uncertain. The CDR3 runs to 12 residues. Germline CDR1 and CDR2: SNHLY and FYNNEI. V dropped 5 bases and J dropped 1 base, with 6 bases sitting between them. The CDR3 sequence: CASSYSSYEQYF. The CDR3 DNA is TGTGCCAGCAGTTACAGTTCCTACGAGCAGTACTTC. The variable domain in full, completed from reference TRBV2 and TRBJ2-7, reads EPEVTQTPSHQVTQMGQEVILRCVPISNHLYFYWYRQILGQKVEFLVSFYNNEISEKSEIFDDQFSVERPDGSNFTLKIRSTKLEDSAMYFCASSYSSYEQYFGPGTRLTVT.

The chain uses TRBV5-3 and TRBJ1-4; D gene uncertain. TRBV5-3 has ORF status, its function being uncertain. Trimming took 6 bases from V and 12 from J, leaving 12 bases between them. The CDR3 consists of 11 residues. The CDR3 sequence is CARKKRGELFF. The CDR3 nucleotides read TGTGCCAGAAAAAAACGGGGAGAACTGTTTTTT.

The chain links TRBV6-5 to TRBJ1-2; 9 bases are shared with TRBD1. Germline trimming cut 7 bases from V and 8 bases from J; bases unmatched to any gene: 14. CDR1 and CDR2 from the germline V gene are MNHEY and SVGAGI. CDR3 length: 15 residues. The CDR3 is CASTQVGTGKRGYTF. The DNA of the CDR3 is TGTGCCAGCACCCAGGTTGGGACAGGGAAGAGAGGCTACACCTTC.

CDR3 sequence: CASQRDLRNTIYF. CDR3 in DNA: TGTGCCAGCCAGCGAGACCTTCGAAACACCATATATTTT. This chain connects TRBV19 to TRBJ1-3; no firm D call. The CDR3 loop spans 13 amino acids. V was trimmed by 9 bases and J by 5 bases, leaving 14 bases between them. Looked up from germline, CDR1 is LNHDA and CDR2 is SQIVND (reference sequence).

This sequence joins TRBV5-1 and TRBJ1-1; D not certain. Germline CDR1 is SGHRS and CDR2 is YFSETQ. Trimming cost V 4 bases and J 4 bases, with 17 bases left between them. This CDR3 has 15 residues. CDR3 nucleotides: TGCGCCAGCAGCGGCACGGTTAGAGGAGGCACTGAAGCTTTCTTT. This encodes CASSGTVRGGTEAFF.